The 29 T cell receptor beta chains presented below share a single source sample, sequenced in a study of blood T cell repertoires in COVID-19. Profiling relied on immunoSEQ multiplex PCR, and the TCRdb table lists in-frame clones only, not all of them. Among some 200,000 clones listed, 83% were seen once. The sequenced sample was peripheral blood. These receptor sequences come from a woman in her twenties or thirties with COVID-19, enrolled during active disease.

This clone was seen once. V and J are TRBV27 and TRBJ2-4, with TRBD1 identical over 9 bases. V shed 4 bases and J 9 bases; nucleotides not matched to a gene: 10. This CDR3 is built from 15 residues. CDR1 MNHEY and CDR2 SMNVEV come from the germline V gene (reference sequence). The CDR3 loop reads CASSSPDRGEAIQYF. DNA for the CDR3: TGTGCCAGCAGTTCCCCGGACAGGGGAGAAGCCATTCAGTACTTC.

This clone was seen a handful of times. This chain uses TRBV7-2 with TRBJ2-1; possible D gene TRBD2, 6 bases. The V end lost 0 bases, the J end lost 8 bases, and 14 bases lay between the germline ends. The CDR3 is made up of 15 amino acids. The germline V gene encodes CDR1 SGHTA and CDR2 FQGNSA. The CDR3 protein is CASSLAGTSGDEQFF. The DNA of the CDR3 is TGTGCCAGCAGCTTAGCCGGGACTTCCGGCGATGAGCAGTTCTTC.

This clone was observed once. The V call is TRBV2, the J call TRBJ1-6; D gene ambiguous. V lost 1 base and J 8 bases, leaving 15 bases between the germline ends. CDR1 and CDR2 from the germline V gene are SNHLY and FYNNEI. The CDR3 spans 16 residues. As DNA, the CDR3 is TGTGCCAGCAGTGAAGGGTCGGGGTTATGGGATTCACCCCTCCACTTT. Protein: CASSEGSGLWDSPLHF.

The chain recombines TRBV29-1 with TRBJ1-1; a possible D gene is TRBD1 (6 bases). In germline, CDR1 is SQVTM, CDR2 ANQGSEA. V was shortened by 5 bases and J by 6 bases, with 19 bases between the two germline ends. This CDR3 is built from 14 residues. CDR3 bases: TGCAGCGTTCTGGGAGGGAGTGGGGGCTCTGAAGCTTTCTTT. This translates into CSVLGGSGGSEAFF.

This sequence joins TRBV5-4 and TRBJ2-5, with D tentatively TRBD1 (8 bases). V lost 4 bases and J lost 5, with 18 bases in between. CDR1 is SGHNT, CDR2 YYREEE, per germline (reference sequence). The CDR3 sequence is 15 residues long. The CDR3 bases are TGTGCCAGCAGCAAACAGGGGGAGGGTAGCGAGACCCAGTACTTC. It is translated as CASSKQGEGSETQYF. Looking up the rest from reference TRBV5-4 and TRBJ2-5 gives the full variable domain: ETGVTQSPTHLIKTRGQQVTLRCSSQSGHNTVSWYQQALGQGPQFIFQYYREEENGRGNFPPRFSGLQFPNYSSELNVNALELDDSALYLCASSKQGEGSETQYFGPGTRLLVL.

The rearrangement uses TRBV5-1 and TRBJ2-4; perhaps TRBD2 as D (6 bases). The length of the CDR3 is 14 residues. CDR1 and CDR2 (germline): SGHRS, YFSETQ. The V end lost 3 bases, the J end lost 8 bases, and 15 bases lay between the germline ends. CDR3 sequence: CASSSGGVEDIQYF. The CDR3 DNA sequence: TGCGCCAGCAGCTCAGGCGGGGTAGAGGACATTCAGTACTTC. The complete variable domain, with remaining parts taken from reference TRBV5-1 and TRBJ2-4, reads KAGVTQTPRYLIKTRGQQVTLSCSPISGHRSVSWYQQTPGQGLQFLFEYFSETQRNKGNFPGRFSGRQFSNSRSEMNVSTLELGDSALYLCASSSGGVEDIQYFGAGTRLSVL.

CDR3 amino acids: CASGFRDNYNEQFF. CDR3 coding DNA: TGTGCTAGTGGTTTCCGGGACAACTACAATGAGCAGTTCTTC. V and J are TRBV12-5 and TRBJ2-1; D perhaps matches TRBD1 (6 bases). The CDR3 contains 14 residues. Germline V gene lookup returns CDR1 LGHNT and CDR2 FRNRAP. Trimming took 3 bases from V and 3 from J, leaving 9 bases between them.

This chain uses TRBV6-6 with TRBJ2-7, with 11 bases fitting TRBD2. V was pared by 4 bases and J by 4 bases, with 6 bases of the junction left unmatched. CDR1 and CDR2 (germline): MNHNY, SVGAGI (reference sequence). This CDR3 has 15 amino acids. Here the CDR3 DNA reads TGTGCCAGCAGTTTATTAGCGGGAGGGTTATACGAGCAGTACTTC. Residues: CASSLLAGGLYEQYF.

This clone has just a few counts. The chain joins TRBV5-1 to TRBJ2-7; 7 bases are a match to TRBD1. The CDR3 totals 12 residues. V lost 5 bases and J lost 6; bases outside the gene matches: 5. Germline loops: CDR1 SGHRS, CDR2 YFSETQ. In DNA form, the CDR3 reads TGCGCCAGCAGTCCAACAGGGGCCGAGCAGTACTTC. It specifies CASSPTGAEQYF.

The chain has TRBV6-5 and TRBJ2-2, with 10 bases lining up with TRBD2. The CDR3 is 15 residues long. Germline V gives CDR1 MNHEY, CDR2 SVGAGI. After removal of 5 bases from V and 5 bases from J, the junction contained 5 bases not matched to a gene. CDR3 sequence (DNA): TGTGCCAGCAGTCGGACTAGCGGAGTGACCGGGGAGCTGTTTTTT. Amino acid sequence: CASSRTSGVTGELFF.

The CDR3 DNA reads as TGTGCCAGCAGCGGGGGGGTACCCCCTGGAAACACCATATATTTT. Protein: CASSGGVPPGNTIYF. The gene calls are TRBV9 and TRBJ1-3; maybe TRBD1 (5 bases). This CDR3 is built from 15 residues. Germline CDR1 SGDLS, CDR2 YYNGEE. The ends were cut back, 3 bases at V and 2 bases at J, with 12 bases in the middle.

The V and J genes are TRBV7-2 and TRBJ2-5, with 9 bases that match TRBD2. Unmatched junction bases numbered 8, after V lost 1 base and J lost 5 bases. Per germline, CDR1 SGHTA and CDR2 FQGNSA. The CDR3 sequence is 16 residues long. The CDR3 sequence: CASSLGVSGRMETQYF. DNA for the CDR3: TGTGCCAGCAGCTTAGGTGTGAGCGGGAGGATGGAGACCCAGTACTTC.

The chain combines TRBV29-1 with TRBJ1-1; possible D gene TRBD1, 6 bases. Germline V gene data show CDR1 as SQVTM and CDR2 as ANQGSEA. The CDR3 has 13 amino acids. Trimming stripped 7 bases from V and 4 bases from J, with 16 bases between. CDR3 amino acids: CSARQGSGTEAFF. The CDR3 DNA reads as TGCAGCGCCAGGCAGGGGTCTGGCACTGAAGCTTTCTTT. Together with reference TRBV29-1 and TRBJ1-1, the CDR3 gives the full variable domain: SAVISQKPSRDICQRGTSLTIQCQVDSQVTMMFWYRQQPGQSLTLIATANQGSEATYESGFVIDKFPISRPNLTFSTLTVSNMSPEDSSIYLCSARQGSGTEAFFGQGTRLTVV.

J is TRBJ1-2 and V is TRBV5-1, with 9 bases matching TRBD1. V trimming: 4 bases; J trimming: 8 bases; junction bases outside the gene matches: 9. The CDR3 extends over 14 amino acids. Germline V gene lookup returns CDR1 SGHRS and CDR2 YFSETQ. CDR3 sequence reads: CASSPKQGARGYTF. The CDR3 DNA follows: TGCGCCAGCAGCCCGAAACAGGGGGCGCGCGGCTACACCTTC.

The chain combines TRBV28 with TRBJ1-1; TRBD1 might be the D (6 bases). CDR3 length equals 15 residues. The germline gives CDR1 MDHEN, CDR2 SYDVKM. Trimming removed 4 bases from V and 6 bases from J, with 18 bases in between. As DNA, the CDR3 is TGTGCCAGCAGTTCAAACAGGGAGGGGGTCCCTGAAGCTTTCTTT. This codes for CASSSNREGVPEAFF. The variable domain in full, with the rest retrieved from reference TRBV28 and TRBJ1-1, is DVKVTQSSRYLVKRTGEKVFLECVQDMDHENMFWYRQDPGLGLRLIYFSYDVKMKEKGDIPEGYSVSREKKERFSLILESASTNQTSMYLCASSSNREGVPEAFFGQGTRLTVV.

V and J are TRBV5-1 and TRBJ2-7; D may be TRBD2 (6 bases). The germline V and J ends were trimmed by 4 bases and 4 bases, with 18 bases remaining between them. The CDR3 contains 15 residues. Germline values: CDR1 SGHRS, CDR2 YFSETQ. This CDR3 is CASSAGDGGSYEQYF. The CDR3 coding sequence is TGCGCCAGCAGCGCCGGGGACGGGGGATCTTACGAGCAGTACTTC.

The chain couples TRBV11-3 to TRBJ2-1; TRBD2 agrees at 7 bases. Germline values: CDR1 SGHNT, CDR2 YENEEA. After removal of 0 bases from V and 9 bases from J, the junction contained 8 bases not matched to a gene. This CDR3 region has 15 residues. The DNA for the CDR3 is TGTGCCAGCAGCTTAGAAGCGACTAGCTTCGGTGAGCAGTTCTTC. As protein: CASSLEATSFGEQFF.

This clone was detected only once. The chain employs TRBV6-1 and TRBJ1-5; D uncertain. Germline V gene lookup returns CDR1 MNHNS and CDR2 SASEGT. V was cut by 0 bases and J by 0 bases, with 6 bases left in between. The CDR3 spans 15 residues. The CDR3 bases are TGTGCCAGCAGTGAAGCCCACATTAGCAATCAGCCCCAGCATTTT. Residues: CASSEAHISNQPQHF.

V gene TRBV4-3 combines with J gene TRBJ2-3; 8 bases fit TRBD2. The CDR3 is 16 amino acids. Germline CDR1 LGHNA, CDR2 YSLEER. The V and J ends lost 0 bases and 4 bases, in that order; junction bases with no gene match: 6. CDR3 sequence reads: CASSQDSAGAADTQYF. Written as DNA, the CDR3 is TGCGCCAGCAGCCAAGACTCAGCGGGAGCAGCAGATACGCAGTATTTT.

V is TRBV11-3 and J is TRBJ2-5; 13 nucleotides align to TRBD2. V lost 2 bases and J lost 5; bases outside the gene matches: 8. The length of the CDR3 is 17 residues. The germline CDR1 and CDR2 sequences are SGHNT and YENEEA. CDR3 nucleotides: TGTGCCAGCAGCTTATCTCCGACTAGCGGGGGGAGGGAGACCCAGTACTTC. Its protein is CASSLSPTSGGRETQYF. Variable domain in full (rest from reference TRBV11-3 and TRBJ2-5): EAGVVQSPRYKIIEKKQPVAFWCNPISGHNTLYWYLQNLGQGPELLIRYENEEAVDDSQLPKDRFSAERLKGVDSTLKIQPAELGDSAVYLCASSLSPTSGGRETQYFGPGTRLLVL.

The sample holds one count of this clone. The chain recombines TRBV19 with TRBJ2-7; perhaps TRBD2 as D (5 bases). Germline loops: CDR1 LNHDA, CDR2 SQIVND (reference sequence). The CDR3 has 18 amino acids. Between the trimmed V and J ends, which lost 5 bases and 2 bases, there was a span of 25 bases. The CDR3 is CASSAPHSTTLATYEQYF. The DNA of the CDR3 is TGTGCCAGTAGTGCCCCACACTCCACTACGTTAGCGACCTACGAGCAGTACTTC.

This clone was counted between two and nine times. This chain uses TRBV9 with TRBJ1-2, with 9 bases identical to TRBD1. J lost 8 bases, V lost 0 bases, and 8 bases had no gene match. This CDR3 comprises 15 residues. Germline CDR1 reads SGDLS; CDR2 reads YYNGEE. The CDR3 sequence is CASSVGGTGHGGYTF. DNA of the CDR3: TGTGCCAGCAGCGTAGGTGGGACAGGGCATGGAGGCTACACCTTC.

This clone was detected only a few times. V and J are TRBV29-1 and TRBJ1-5, with 8 bases aligning to TRBD1. V was clipped by 6 bases and J by 2 bases; unmatched bases: 6. In germline, CDR1 is SQVTM, CDR2 ANQGSEA. The CDR3 is made up of 14 amino acids. CDR3 DNA sequence: TGCAGCGTAATACAGGGGGGCGGCAATCAGCCCCAGCATTTT. Translating it yields CSVIQGGGNQPQHF.

The chain recombines TRBV4-3 with TRBJ2-2; weak D call: TRBD1 (6 bases). V was trimmed by 3 bases and J by 5 bases, leaving 13 bases between them. Germline V lookup: CDR1 LGHNA, CDR2 YSLEER. The CDR3 sequence is 15 residues long. CDR3 region: CASSQWLGGTGELFF. CDR3 sequence (DNA): TGCGCCAGCAGCCAGTGGCTAGGGGGTACCGGGGAGCTGTTTTTT.

The genes are TRBV6-2 or TRBV6-3 and TRBJ2-1; D gene unclear. There are 14 residues in the CDR3. The germline V and J ends were trimmed by 6 bases and 2 bases, with 11 bases remaining between them. The V gene's germline CDR1 is MNHEY and CDR2 SVGEGT. As DNA, the CDR3 is TGTGCCAGCAGCCAGACACTTACCTACAATGAGCAGTTCTTC. Protein sequence: CASSQTLTYNEQFF.

The chain is built from TRBV9 and TRBJ2-2, with 7 nucleotides matching TRBD2. V shed 4 bases and J 4 bases; nucleotides not matched to a gene: 7. This CDR3 region has 15 residues. Germline V CDR1 and CDR2: SGDLS, YYNGEE. The CDR3 is CASSPSGGPTGELFF. The CDR3 nucleotides read TGTGCCAGCAGCCCCTCGGGGGGTCCCACCGGGGAGCTGTTTTTT.

V usage is TRBV9 and J usage is TRBJ2-5, with 7 bases lining up with TRBD2. J gave up 4 bases and V 1 base, and 7 bases lay outside the gene matches. Germline V lookup: CDR1 SGDLS, CDR2 YYNGEE. The CDR3 covers 15 residues. CDR3 bases: TGTGCCAGCAGCGTATACGGGGGGAGTGGAGAGACCCAGTACTTC. It specifies CASSVYGGSGETQYF.

This clone was counted once. This rearrangement joins TRBV5-1 to TRBJ1-1; unclear D gene. Germline-derived CDR1 and CDR2 are SGHRS and YFSETQ. This CDR3 region has 14 residues. The V and J ends lost 0 bases and 12 bases respectively, with 18 bases between them. The chain's CDR3 is CASSLGAGSLNPFF. The CDR3 nucleotides are TGCGCCAGCAGCTTGGGGGCAGGTTCGCTGAATCCTTTCTTT. The full variable domain, rest sourced from reference TRBV5-1 and TRBJ1-1, is KAGVTQTPRYLIKTRGQQVTLSCSPISGHRSVSWYQQTPGQGLQFLFEYFSETQRNKGNFPGRFSGRQFSNSRSEMNVSTLELGDSALYLCASSLGAGSLNPFFGQGTRLTVV.

The chain carries TRBV6-4 and TRBJ2-2, with 7 bases fitting TRBD2. Germline V gene sequence: CDR1 MRHNA, CDR2 SNTAGT. The V segment lost 3 bases and the J segment 0 bases; nucleotides outside the gene matches: 4. This CDR3 comprises 16 residues. CDR3: CASSENGGSNTGELFF. The DNA of the CDR3 is TGTGCCAGCAGTGAAAACGGGGGGTCGAACACCGGGGAGCTGTTTTTT.